This TCR beta chain was recovered during a study of Ad26.COV2.S vaccination and SARS-CoV-2 variants (dated by TCRdb to the early 2020s). Background for the entire study: Donors in the vaccine arm were drawn from COV1001, a multicentre, randomized, double-blind, placebo-controlled phase I-IIa trial testing Ad26.COV2.S in healthy adults. The specificity and breadth of SARS-CoV-2-reactive T cell receptors after Ad26.COV2.S vaccination were assessed by TCRbeta repertoire sequencing. Investigators did not know the trial group allocation while performing experiments and assessing outcomes. Ad26.COV2.S was administered intramuscularly at 5 x 10^10 or 1 x 10^11 viral particles, either as a single shot or as two shots given 56 days apart. The TCR-sequenced set comprised around 32 samples: roughly 19 Ad26.COV2.S vaccine recipients, 5 placebo recipients and 8 SARS-CoV-2 convalescent individuals. Trial participants were randomized into five groups of five: low-dose or high-dose Ad26.COV2.S given once or twice, or placebo on both occasions.

What this sample's treatment or condition label stands for: 15 to 20 received Ad26.COV2.S at low or high dose, single or two shots; about 5 received placebo; per-sample allocation not given. For vaccine and placebo recipients, the sequenced repertoires came from samples collected on day 63 after the first injection. Between 29 July and 7 August 2020, Cohort 1b enrolled about two dozen adults aged 18-55 years at one site in Boston, USA. Ad26.COV2.S was a replication-incompetent adenovirus type 26 vector that expressed a prefusion-stabilized SARS-CoV-2 spike protein derived from the original Wuhan strain. Overall study results and their limits: Vaccine and placebo recipients had comparable non-spike TCR breadth, which fits with the vaccine containing only spike. Higher spike-specific TCR breadth was observed in Ad26.COV2.S recipients than in placebo recipients (P = 0.0014). According to the authors, total T cell responses may have been underestimated by the TCR breadth and depth analyses. After vaccination, spike-specific CD8+ and CD4+ T cell responses were reported to show substantial breadth. The study was not powered for comparison of responses between vaccine doses or regimens.

The immunoSEQ Assay was used to sequence TCRbeta CDR3 regions. After extraction, genomic DNA underwent amplification by bias-controlled multiplex PCR, followed by high-throughput sequencing. As for how the authors treated the data: Collapsing and filtering of sequences were performed to quantify the absolute abundance of each unique TCRbeta CDR3 region. T cell fraction was estimated by normalizing TCRbeta template counts to usable DNA, with usable DNA measured through amplification of reference genes found in all nucleated cells. Repertoire TCRs were annotated as SARS-CoV-2-specific when V gene, CDR3 amino acid sequence and J gene were exactly matched to a known reactive TCR set. The reference SARS-CoV-2 TCR set was obtained from MIRA and was filtered for enrichment in COVID-19-positive ImmuneCODE repertoires, whereby public or cross-reactive TCRs were removed. Based on the MIRA antigens, annotated TCRs were further analysed at the level of specific ORF or position within ORF. Depth was the summed frequency of annotated unique rearrangements, while breadth was defined as annotated unique rearrangements over total unique productive rearrangements. Group comparisons of TCR breadth used two-sided Wilcoxon rank-sum tests. What TCRdb holds here is the immuneACCESS table cut down to in-frame rearrangements. Part of the clones is not present; checked against another copy, under half of the missing clones reflect an unresolved V gene, and the others are unexplained. That table supplies the V and J calls and clone size; D and trimming were determined from the DNA. Present in this sample are some 340,000 clones, approximately 86% of which were seen just once. Under 2.5% of the sample belongs to the ten largest clones.

CDR3 length: 16 amino acids, cysteine to phenylalanine. Just the 48-base CDR3 DNA is kept, in frame starting at base 1. As encoded in the germline V gene (reference sequence), CDR1 is LGHDT while CDR2 is YNNKEL. Deletion took 0 bases off V and 6 bases off J, with a span of 15 bases between the germline ends. Worth noting for this clone: Its antigen remains undetermined. No base qualities exist here, and no much larger clone lies one base off it.

The rearranged chain carries TRBV3-1 (or the pseudogene TRBV3-2) and TRBJ1-5; 6 matching bases give a weak D call of TRBD1. The clonotype was recovered from a person aged 18-60 years who received the Ad26.COV2.S COVID-19 vaccine or a placebo. Sequences were derived from peripheral blood, sampled in a trial of Ad26.COV2.S vaccine versus placebo. The CDR3 in this case is CASSQDSRGGGQPQHF. The nucleotide sequence is TGTGCCAGCAGCCAAGATTCGAGGGGGGGAGGTCAGCCCCAGCATTTT.